This is a list of T cell receptor beta chains from one sample in a study of a mutant IDH1 vaccine in newly diagnosed glioma. Using immunoSEQ multiplex PCR, the repertoire was profiled, and TCRdb retains in-frame clones only, with some absent. The sample carries some 37,000 clones, approximately 80% recorded once. Antigens of these TCRs are unknown. The sample in question was PBMCs, obtained from a glioma patient whose treatment included an IDH1 peptide vaccine. All receptors come from a man in his forties or fifties with glioma. Each CDR3 is given with its conserved first and last residue. The D gene is left open where the match is weak. The size of a clone is reported for some rows only, either as once, few or many, or as a class for expanded clones.

d_call: NA; j_call: TRBJ1-3; clone_size: few; v_call: TRBV14; cdr3_aa: CASANSGGNTIYF; cdr3_nt: TGTGCCAGCGCCAATTCGGGCGGAAACACCATATATTTT
d_call: NA; j_call: TRBJ1-3; clone_size: NA; v_call: TRBV6-5; cdr3_aa: CASSKGHSGNTIYF; cdr3_nt: TGTGCCAGTTCAAAGGGACACTCTGGAAACACCATATATTTT
d_call: NA; j_call: TRBJ1-2; clone_size: NA; v_call: TRBV19; cdr3_aa: CASSPIIPGNYGYTF; cdr3_nt: TGTGCCAGTAGCCCCATCATTCCAGGGAACTATGGCTACACCTTC
d_call: NA; j_call: TRBJ1-3; clone_size: NA; v_call: TRBV5-4; cdr3_aa: CASSLHGSSGNTIYF; cdr3_nt: TGTGCCAGCAGCCTACACGGCTCTTCTGGAAACACCATATATTTT
d_call: TRBD1; j_call: TRBJ1-2; clone_size: NA; v_call: TRBV25-1; cdr3_aa: CASSEDHTGAYGYTF; cdr3_nt: TGTGCCAGCAGTGAAGATCATACAGGGGCCTATGGCTACACCTTC
d_call: NA; j_call: TRBJ2-5; clone_size: NA; v_call: TRBV6-5; cdr3_aa: CASRETSRETQYF; cdr3_nt: TGTGCCAGCAGGGAGACATCGCGCGAGACCCAGTACTTC
d_call: NA; j_call: TRBJ2-5; clone_size: NA; v_call: TRBV5-1; cdr3_aa: CASSFSERSQYF; cdr3_nt: TGCGCCAGCAGCTTTAGCGAGAGAAGCCAGTACTTC
d_call: NA; j_call: TRBJ1-1; clone_size: NA; v_call: TRBV5-4; cdr3_aa: CASTETGRKTEAFF; cdr3_nt: TGTGCCAGCACCGAAACAGGGAGGAAAACTGAAGCTTTCTTT
d_call: TRBD2; j_call: TRBJ2-2; clone_size: NA; v_call: TRBV7-9; cdr3_aa: CASSLGTRTGELFF; cdr3_nt: TGTGCCAGCAGCCTGGGGACTAGGACCGGGGAGCTGTTTTTT
d_call: NA; j_call: TRBJ1-6; clone_size: NA; v_call: TRBV4-2; cdr3_aa: CASSQAHDGDSPLHF; cdr3_nt: TGTGCCAGCAGCCAAGCACATGATGGGGATTCACCCCTCCACTTT
d_call: NA; j_call: TRBJ1-6; clone_size: NA; v_call: TRBV6-1; cdr3_aa: CASREYSPLHF; cdr3_nt: TGTGCCAGCAGGGAATATTCACCCCTCCACTTT
d_call: TRBD1; j_call: TRBJ2-2; clone_size: NA; v_call: TRBV15; cdr3_aa: CATSRERGTGNTGELFF; cdr3_nt: TGTGCCACCAGCAGGGAGAGGGGGACAGGGAACACCGGGGAGCTGTTTTTT
d_call: TRBD1; j_call: TRBJ2-7; clone_size: NA; v_call: TRBV6-6; cdr3_aa: CASSRGQGATSYEQYF; cdr3_nt: TGTGCCAGCAGTCGGGGACAGGGGGCAACGTCCTACGAGCAGTACTTC
d_call: NA; j_call: TRBJ2-3; clone_size: NA; v_call: TRBV30; cdr3_aa: CAWSHYEAQYF; cdr3_nt: TGTGCCTGGAGTCACTATGAGGCGCAGTATTTT
d_call: NA; j_call: TRBJ1-1; clone_size: NA; v_call: TRBV7-5; cdr3_aa: CARSSTGGEGTEAFF; cdr3_nt: TGTGCCAGAAGCTCCACAGGGGGCGAGGGAACTGAAGCTTTCTTT
d_call: NA; j_call: TRBJ1-3; clone_size: once; v_call: TRBV5-1; cdr3_aa: CASSFVGAGNTIYF; cdr3_nt: TGCGCCAGCAGCTTCGTGGGAGCTGGAAACACCATATATTTT
d_call: NA; j_call: TRBJ2-7; clone_size: NA; v_call: TRBV7-2; cdr3_aa: CASSLSRANYEQYF; cdr3_nt: TGTGCCAGCAGCTTAAGTAGGGCTAACTACGAGCAGTACTTC
d_call: TRBD1; j_call: TRBJ1-6; clone_size: NA; v_call: TRBV7-9; cdr3_aa: CASSSTGDNSPLHF; cdr3_nt: TGTGCCAGCAGCTCGACAGGGGATAATTCACCCCTCCACTTT
d_call: NA; j_call: TRBJ2-7; clone_size: few; v_call: TRBV1; cdr3_aa: CTSSQDPILEQYF; cdr3_nt: TGCACCAGCAGCCAAGATCCGATACTCGAGCAGTACTTC
d_call: NA; j_call: TRBJ1-5; clone_size: NA; v_call: TRBV7-6; cdr3_aa: CASSLQSGFNQPQHF; cdr3_nt: TGTGCCAGCAGCTTACAGTCAGGTTTCAATCAGCCCCAGCATTTT
d_call: NA; j_call: TRBJ1-2; clone_size: NA; v_call: TRBV5-5; cdr3_aa: CASSVRGRGSYGYTF; cdr3_nt: TGTGCCAGCAGCGTACGAGGGCGGGGTAGCTATGGCTACACCTTC
d_call: NA; j_call: TRBJ1-1; clone_size: NA; v_call: TRBV6-1; cdr3_aa: CASSRLNTEAFF; cdr3_nt: TGTGCCAGCAGCCGTTTGAACACTGAAGCTTTCTTT
d_call: NA; j_call: TRBJ1-1; clone_size: few; v_call: TRBV19; cdr3_aa: CASTWRNTEAFF; cdr3_nt: TGTGCCAGTACGTGGAGGAACACTGAAGCTTTCTTT
d_call: TRBD2; j_call: TRBJ2-7; clone_size: once; v_call: TRBV5-6; cdr3_aa: CASSLERGRRDEQYF; cdr3_nt: TGTGCCAGCAGCTTGGAGCGGGGGCGGCGGGACGAGCAGTACTTC
d_call: NA; j_call: TRBJ1-5; clone_size: NA; v_call: TRBV6-5; cdr3_aa: CASCYSEGQPQHF; cdr3_nt: TGTGCCAGCTGCTATTCAGAGGGGCAGCCCCAGCATTTT
d_call: NA; j_call: TRBJ2-3; clone_size: NA; v_call: TRBV2; cdr3_aa: CASSESVGLSTDTQYF; cdr3_nt: TGTGCCAGCAGTGAATCTGTGGGACTTAGCACAGATACGCAGTATTTT
d_call: NA; j_call: TRBJ2-7; clone_size: NA; v_call: TRBV9; cdr3_aa: CASSVGNEQYF; cdr3_nt: TGTGCCAGCAGCGTAGGGAACGAGCAGTACTTC
d_call: TRBD2; j_call: TRBJ2-2; clone_size: NA; v_call: TRBV19; cdr3_aa: CASSIMASGNTGELFF; cdr3_nt: TGTGCCAGTAGTATAATGGCTAGCGGGAACACCGGGGAGCTGTTTTTT
d_call: TRBD1; j_call: TRBJ1-2; clone_size: NA; v_call: TRBV4-2; cdr3_aa: CASSQSGLDRGGSGGYTF; cdr3_nt: TGTGCCAGCAGCCAATCCGGGTTGGACAGGGGAGGCTCGGGGGGCTACACCTTC
d_call: TRBD1; j_call: TRBJ2-2; clone_size: NA; v_call: TRBV6-1; cdr3_aa: CAVQGQAFTGELFF; cdr3_nt: TGTGCCGTTCAGGGACAGGCTTTCACAGGGGAGCTGTTTTTT
d_call: NA; j_call: TRBJ1-6; clone_size: NA; v_call: TRBV6-5; cdr3_aa: CASSRDKNSPLHF; cdr3_nt: TGTGCCAGCAGTAGGGACAAAAATTCACCCCTCCACTTT
d_call: NA; j_call: TRBJ2-2; clone_size: NA; v_call: TRBV30; cdr3_aa: CAWSPYRYSGELFF; cdr3_nt: TGTGCCTGGAGCCCCTACCGGTACTCCGGGGAGCTGTTTTTT
d_call: NA; j_call: TRBJ1-2; clone_size: NA; v_call: TRBV30; cdr3_aa: CAWGGARGFYGYTF; cdr3_nt: TGTGCCTGGGGGGGGGCCAGGGGATTCTATGGCTACACCTTC
d_call: NA; j_call: TRBJ1-2; clone_size: NA; v_call: TRBV13; cdr3_aa: CASSYLRGSGYTF; cdr3_nt: TGTGCCAGCAGCTACCTCAGGGGCTCTGGCTACACCTTC